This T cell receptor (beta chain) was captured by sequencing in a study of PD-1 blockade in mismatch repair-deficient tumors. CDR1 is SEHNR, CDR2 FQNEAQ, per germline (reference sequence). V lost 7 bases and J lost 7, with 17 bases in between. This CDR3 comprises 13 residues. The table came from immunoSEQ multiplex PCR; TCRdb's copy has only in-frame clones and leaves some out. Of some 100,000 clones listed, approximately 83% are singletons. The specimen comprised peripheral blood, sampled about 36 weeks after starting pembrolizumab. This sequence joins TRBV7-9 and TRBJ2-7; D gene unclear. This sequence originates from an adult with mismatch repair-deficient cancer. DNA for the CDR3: TGTGCCAGCACCTCTCGGCCAAATGGGGAGCAGTACTTC. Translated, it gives CASTSRPNGEQYF.